Listed below are T cell receptor beta chains from one sample, sequenced in a study of beta chain features in type 1 diabetes. Here immunoSEQ multiplex PCR was the method, and the copy in TCRdb shows in-frame clones only, minus some. Of around 240,000 clones in the sample, 16% were seen once. The sequenced sample consisted of naive CD4+ T cells from blood. Every receptor here comes from a young man with type 1 diabetes. CDR3s include the opening cysteine and the closing phenylalanine or tryptophan. Each record gives: D gene, J gene, V gene, clone size, CDR3 DNA, CDR3 protein. D genes are given only for firm matches. Clone size is given for some rows only: seen once, a few or many times, or a class if the clone is expanded.

D: .
J: TRBJ1-2
V: TRBV14
size: few
DNA: TGTGCCAGCAGCCGCCCCATGAGTCCTAACTATGGCTACACCTTC
CDR3: CASSRPMSPNYGYTF

D: TRBD1
J: TRBJ2-1
V: TRBV4-1
size: .
DNA: TGCGCCAGCAGCCTGCAGCCTGGACAGGGAAGCTCCTACAATGAGCAGTTCTTC
CDR3: CASSLQPGQGSSYNEQFF

D: .
J: TRBJ2-5
V: TRBV5-4
size: few
DNA: TGTGCCAGCAGCTTGGAAGGGGAAAGATGGGAGACCCAGTACTTC
CDR3: CASSLEGERWETQYF

D: TRBD2
J: TRBJ2-2
V: TRBV19
size: .
DNA: TGTGCCAGTCGACTAGCGGGAGCCGGCGGGGAGCTGTTTTTT
CDR3: CASRLAGAGGELFF

D: .
J: TRBJ2-5
V: TRBV28
size: .
DNA: TGTGCCAGCAGTTTACCAGGAGGGTTGGAGACCCAGTACTTC
CDR3: CASSLPGGLETQYF

D: TRBD1
J: TRBJ2-7
V: TRBV7-2
size: .
DNA: TGTGCCAGCAGTCCACAGGGGTCGCGCGAGCAGTACTTC
CDR3: CASSPQGSREQYF

D: TRBD2
J: TRBJ2-4
V: TRBV5-1
size: .
DNA: TGCGCCAGCAGCCTCGTGACTAGCGGAAACATTCAGTACTTC
CDR3: CASSLVTSGNIQYF

D: TRBD1
J: TRBJ1-5
V: TRBV10-3
size: few
DNA: TGTGCCATCAGTGAAGCCTACAGGGGGCAAGGTGGCAATCAGCCCCAGCATTTT
CDR3: CAISEAYRGQGGNQPQHF

D: TRBD2
J: TRBJ2-5
V: TRBV30
size: .
DNA: TGTGCCTGGACTAGCGGACAAGAGACCCAGTACTTC
CDR3: CAWTSGQETQYF

D: .
J: TRBJ2-6
V: TRBV5-1
size: few
DNA: TGCGCCAGCAGCTTTACAGGAAGCTCTGGGGCCAACGTCCTGACTTTC
CDR3: CASSFTGSSGANVLTF

D: .
J: TRBJ1-4
V: TRBV29-1
size: .
DNA: TGCAGCGTTGAAGTCGGATGGGCTGAAAAACTGTTTTTT
CDR3: CSVEVGWAEKLFF

D: .
J: TRBJ1-2
V: TRBV29-1
size: .
DNA: TGCAGCGTTGACACCCAGGAGTTATATGGCTACACCTTC
CDR3: CSVDTQELYGYTF